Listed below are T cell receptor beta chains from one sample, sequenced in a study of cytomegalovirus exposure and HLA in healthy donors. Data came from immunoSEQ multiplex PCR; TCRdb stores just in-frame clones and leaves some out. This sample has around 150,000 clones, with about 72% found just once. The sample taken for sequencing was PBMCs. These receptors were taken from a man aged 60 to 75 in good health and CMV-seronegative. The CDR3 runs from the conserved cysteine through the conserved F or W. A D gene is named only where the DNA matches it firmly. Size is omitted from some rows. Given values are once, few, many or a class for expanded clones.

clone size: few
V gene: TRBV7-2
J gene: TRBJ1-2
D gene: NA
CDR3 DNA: TGTGCCAGCAGCTTAGCGGCAGGGGCCTTGAACTATGGCTACACCTTC
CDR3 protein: CASSLAAGALNYGYTF

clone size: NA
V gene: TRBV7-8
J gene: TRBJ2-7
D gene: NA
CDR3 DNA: TGTGCCAGCAGCTCCCTCCCAGGCGCGTACGAGCAGTACTTC
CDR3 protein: CASSSLPGAYEQYF

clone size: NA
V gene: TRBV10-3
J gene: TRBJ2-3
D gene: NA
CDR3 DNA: TGTGCCATCAGCCCCCCCAACACAGATACGCAGTATTTT
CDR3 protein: CAISPPNTDTQYF

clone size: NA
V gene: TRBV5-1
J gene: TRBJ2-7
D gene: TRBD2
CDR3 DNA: TGCGCCAGCACCGTGGGGGGGAGCTCCCACGAGCAGTACTTC
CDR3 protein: CASTVGGSSHEQYF

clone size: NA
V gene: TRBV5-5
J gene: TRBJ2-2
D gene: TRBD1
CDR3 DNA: TGTGCCAGCAGCTTGGACAGGGGGCTGAACACCGGGGAGCTGTTTTTT
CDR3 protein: CASSLDRGLNTGELFF

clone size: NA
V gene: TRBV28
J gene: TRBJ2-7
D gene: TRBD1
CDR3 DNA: TGTGCCAGCAGTCTCGGGACAGTGGTGTACGAGCAGTACTTC
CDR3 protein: CASSLGTVVYEQYF

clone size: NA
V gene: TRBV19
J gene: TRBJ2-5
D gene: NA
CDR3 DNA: TGTGCCAGTAGTATACAGGGCGGAGAGACCCAGTACTTC
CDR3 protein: CASSIQGGETQYF

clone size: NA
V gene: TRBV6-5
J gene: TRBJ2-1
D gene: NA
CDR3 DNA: TGTGCCAGCAGTTCCCTCGGGGATGAGCAGTTCTTC
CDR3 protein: CASSSLGDEQFF

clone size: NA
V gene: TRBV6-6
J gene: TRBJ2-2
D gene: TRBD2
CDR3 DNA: TGTGCCAGCAGTTACGGGACTAGCGGGAGGGCCGGGGAGCTGTTTTTT
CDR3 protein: CASSYGTSGRAGELFF

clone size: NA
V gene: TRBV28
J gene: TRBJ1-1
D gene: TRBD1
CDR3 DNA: TGTGCCAGCAGTTTCTTAAAGGACAGGGATACTGAAGCTTTCTTT
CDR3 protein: CASSFLKDRDTEAFF

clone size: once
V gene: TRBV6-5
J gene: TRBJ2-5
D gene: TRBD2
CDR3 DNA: TGTGCCAGCAGTTACGCTCCACTAGCGGGGCAAGAGACCCAGTACTTC
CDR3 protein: CASSYAPLAGQETQYF

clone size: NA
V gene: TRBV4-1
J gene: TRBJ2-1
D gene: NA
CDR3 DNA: TGCGCCAGCAGCCGCCAGGGGTTTGAGCAGTTCTTC
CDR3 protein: CASSRQGFEQFF

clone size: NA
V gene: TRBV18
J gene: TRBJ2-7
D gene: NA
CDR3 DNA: TGTGCCAGCTCAGCGGACACTAACGAGCAGTACTTC
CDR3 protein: CASSADTNEQYF

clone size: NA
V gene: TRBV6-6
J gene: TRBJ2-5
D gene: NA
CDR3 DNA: TGTGCCAGCAGTTACTCACTCACTAGCCAAGAGACCCAGTACTTC
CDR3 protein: CASSYSLTSQETQYF

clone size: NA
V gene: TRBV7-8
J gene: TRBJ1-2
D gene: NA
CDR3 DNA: TGTGCCAGCAGCCTAGTACACGATAACTATGGCTACACCTTC
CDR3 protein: CASSLVHDNYGYTF

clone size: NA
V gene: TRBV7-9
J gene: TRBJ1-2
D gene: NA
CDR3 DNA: TGTGCCAGCAGCCTAGGGGAGGGGACGAATGGCTACACCTTC
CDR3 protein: CASSLGEGTNGYTF